The TCR beta chain described here comes from a study of T cell responses to AZD1222 COVID-19 vaccine (dated by TCRdb to about 2021). Background for the entire study: Because spike-specific TCR depth and breadth did not differ between the two schedules, AZD1222 recipients who got a second dose at roughly 4 weeks were pooled with those who got a second dose at roughly 12 weeks. Trial participants were enrolled by age into subgroups of 18-55, 56-69 and 70-plus years, and about 150, 27 and 61 TCR-sequenced participants, respectively, were included in these subgroups. TCR sequencing was performed for roughly 250 trial participants, of whom around 210 were given two doses of AZD1222 and around 25 were given two doses of MenACWY control vaccine.

Worth noting for this clone: The target of this receptor is not known. Per-base quality was not reported, and no clone a single base away is much larger than it.

What this sample's time point label stands for: baseline before first vaccination. Vaccinee samples came from UK trials COV001 and COV002, including a single-blind randomized controlled phase 2/3 trial of AZD1222 (ChAdOx1 nCoV-19) in healthy adults. Trial participant PBMC samples were collected at day 0 and day 28 after the second dose for TCRbeta chain sequencing. The CDR3 regions of human TCRbeta chains were analyzed by immunosequencing. From the authors' description of their analysis: Repertoire TCRs were checked for matches against a reference library of SARS-CoV-2-specific TCRs that had been generated using the MIRA antigen-specificity platform. Breadth was defined as the fraction of unique TCRs that were SARS-CoV-2-associated, and depth was defined as the fraction of total T cells that were SARS-CoV-2-associated. Using the MIRA data, each spike-specific TCR was assigned both to the spike region to which the TCR was reactive and to a CD4 or CD8 class. Log10-transformed breadth and depth values were compared by one-way ANOVA with Sidak's multiple comparisons tests. TCRdb took over this immuneACCESS table, retaining in-frame rearrangements with V and J assigned. Such tables are incomplete; in checked studies, under half of the missing clones stem from an unresolved V gene, and the remainder is unexplained. D and trimming come from the DNA, and the V and J calls and clone size come from that table. The sample table holds more than 100,000 clones, of which more than 75% were seen once. The top ten constitute under 4.5% of the sample.

V was cut back by 5 bases and J by 2 bases, leaving a gap of 3 bases between them. CDR1 and CDR2 were assigned from the germline V gene as SGHTA and FQGNSA. Taken from cysteine to phenylalanine, the CDR3 has 12 residues. The retained sequence is limited to the CDR3, 36 bases, with the frame set at the first base. General study outcomes and caveats: Spike-specific TCR breadth and depth rose significantly after two AZD1222 doses compared with day 0 and with MenACWY recipients. The 56-69-year group was small, and its depth increase did not reach significance, likely because of low power. Conclusions about previously exposed vaccinees are limited, since just five to seven AZD1222 recipients were seropositive for SARS-CoV-2 at baseline. Because no day 14 peak-response samples were available, the repertoires could be characterized only after the peak T cell response. Participants were mostly white British, with more females than males. The authors suggested clonal diversity may have been underestimated. The whole spike protein was spanned by vaccine-associated CD4 TCRs, and dominant responses were seen in regions 160-218 and 743-854. Reportedly, close to half of the unique spike-specific TCRs recognized epitopes lying outside the regions that are mutated in the B.1.351 and B.1.1.7 variants.

The chain is encoded by TRBV7-2 joined to TRBJ2-2; no D gene call is confident. The sequenced sample was peripheral blood, obtained on day 0 of AZD1222 vaccination. This sequence originates from an adult in good health. The DNA is TGTGCCAGCAGCCCTAACACCGGGGAGCTGTTTTTT. This codes for CASSPNTGELFF.